This TCR beta chain was sequenced for a study of blood T cell repertoires in COVID-19. Background on the study: COVID-19 samples collected from the United States, Italy and Spain covered acute and convalescent phases. T cells, B-cell-depleted T cells, or PBMCs supplied cDNA or gDNA.

The V gene's germline CDR1 is MNHEY and CDR2 SMNVEV (reference sequence). Trimming pared 2 bases from V and 2 bases from J, leaving 9 bases between. The CDR3 runs to 15 residues. Per the study methods: Counts of nucleated cells, estimated from reference gene primer amplification, were obtained. The method was immunoSEQ multiplex PCR; TCRdb's version includes in-frame clones alone and lacks a portion of them. V and J calls and clone size are as listed in that table; D and trimming were resolved from the DNA. This table has approximately 120,000 clones, 60% to 85% appearing once. The sequenced material came from peripheral blood. The rearrangement joins TRBV27 to TRBJ2-2, with a weak D call TRBD1 (5 bases). This clonotype was obtained from a man older than 75 with acute or convalescent COVID-19. In nucleotides, the CDR3 is TGTGCCAGCAGTTTAATCGACAGAAACACCGGGGAGCTGTTTTTT. It yields the protein CASSLIDRNTGELFF.